The 10 T cell receptor beta chains below were found in one sample sequenced in a study of CD8+ T cells in alopecia areata. Sorting separated CD25+CD127- cells from the CD4+ cells of about five patients. Investigators isolated RNA and reverse transcribed it into cDNA to act as the sequencing template. Produced via immunoSEQ multiplex PCR; TCRdb's table is partial and in-frame only. The data hold around 20,000 clones, with 60% to 70% observed a single time. Sequenced input: CD4+ Tregs sorted from blood. The origin of the receptors is a human donor with alopecia areata.

This clone appeared once. The gene calls are TRBV2 and TRBJ2-7; a weak D match, TRBD2 (5 bases). The CDR3 is 12 residues long. Germline CDR1 is SNHLY and CDR2 is FYNNEI. With 8 bases removed from V and 2 bases from J, the gap between germline ends came to 10 bases. CDR3 coding DNA: TGTGCCAGCTCTCTCGGGGCCTACGAGCAGTACTTC. Translation: CASSLGAYEQYF.

The chain couples TRBV27 to TRBJ1-5; no firm D call. The CDR3 sequence is 13 residues long. V shed 6 bases and J shed 9 bases, with 15 bases lying between them. Germline V gene lookup returns CDR1 MNHEY and CDR2 SMNVEV (reference sequence). CDR3 amino acids: CASRSTADMPQHF. In nucleotides, the CDR3 is TGTGCCAGCAGGAGCACGGCAGATATGCCCCAGCATTTT.

The chain recombines TRBV4-3 with TRBJ2-2, with 12 bases lining up with TRBD1. V dropped 0 bases and J dropped 6; count of bases not matched to a gene: 5. The CDR3 sequence is 17 residues long. Germline CDR1 and CDR2: LGHNA and YSLEER. The CDR3 reads CASSQDVGTGGSGELFF. The CDR3 bases are TGCGCCAGCAGCCAAGATGTTGGGACAGGGGGCTCCGGGGAGCTGTTTTTT.

The chain couples TRBV28 to TRBJ2-1, with D possibly TRBD1 on 6 matching bases. V gave up 7 bases and J gave up 6 bases, with 13 bases separating them. CDR1 is MDHEN, CDR2 SYDVKM, per germline. CDR3 length equals 13 residues. CDR3 nucleotides: TGTGCCAGCACCCACGACAGGAGCAATGAGCAGTTCTTC. Encoded protein: CASTHDRSNEQFF.

The gene calls are TRBV28 and TRBJ1-2; D unclear. V shed 3 bases and J shed 8 bases, with 16 bases lying between them. The CDR3 is 14 residues long. Germline values: CDR1 MDHEN, CDR2 SYDVKM. For the CDR3, the DNA is TGTGCCAGCAGTTTCCTCCCGGACGGACGGGGCTACACCTTC. Translation: CASSFLPDGRGYTF.

This clone was observed a few times. This chain joins TRBV15 and TRBJ1-1; possibly TRBD1 for D (5 bases). Germline CDR1 is LNHNV and CDR2 is YYDKDF (reference sequence). The CDR3 is 16 amino acids. The V end was cut by 1 base, the J end by 6 bases, with 18 bases between. DNA of the CDR3: TGTGCCACCAGCAGAGTGGTACAGGCTGGGGTCGCTGAAGCTTTCTTT. As protein: CATSRVVQAGVAEAFF.

V usage is TRBV27 and J usage is TRBJ2-2; no firm D call. The length of the CDR3 is 14 residues. The germline V gene has CDR1 MNHEY and CDR2 SMNVEV (reference sequence). Between the trimmed V and J ends, which lost 0 bases and 1 base, there was a span of 3 bases. CDR3 sequence (DNA): TGTGCCAGCAGTTTATCATGGAACACCGGGGAGCTGTTTTTT. This encodes CASSLSWNTGELFF.

The J gene is TRBJ1-1, the V gene TRBV9; maybe TRBD1 (5 bases). The ends were cut back, 0 bases at V and 4 bases at J, with 10 bases in the middle. Looked up from germline, CDR1 is SGDLS and CDR2 is YYNGEE. This CDR3 spans 14 amino acids. In nucleotides, the CDR3 is TGTGCCAGCAGCGTAGGGGGGTTGAGCACTGAAGCTTTCTTT. Residues: CASSVGGLSTEAFF.

This sequence joins TRBV2 and TRBJ1-6; TRBD1 agrees at 9 bases. The V gene end was trimmed by 11 bases and the J gene end by 5 bases; junction bases not matched to a gene: 7. The CDR3 is 14 amino acids. The germline V gene has CDR1 SNHLY and CDR2 FYNNEI. CDR3 bases: TGTGCCTGCCTCCGGGACAGGGATAATTCACCCCTCCACTTT. This encodes CACLRDRDNSPLHF.

The chain joins TRBV2 to TRBJ1-1; no reliable D call. Between the trimmed V and J ends, which lost 4 bases and 4 bases, there was a span of 13 bases. The CDR3 has 14 amino acids. The germline V gene has CDR1 SNHLY and CDR2 FYNNEI. The CDR3 region has the DNA TGTGCCAGCAGTGTAAACAGAGCGGGCACTGAAGCTTTCTTT. This codes for CASSVNRAGTEAFF.